This T cell receptor beta chain was identified in a study of T-cell reconstitution after alpha-beta-depleted transplantation in children. Germline lookup yields CDR1 DFQATT and CDR2 SNEGSKA (reference sequence). CDR3 length equals 14 residues. The V and J ends lost 3 bases and 3 bases respectively, with 14 bases between them. This clonotype was observed at least ten times. Preparing the TCRbeta library involved the use of unique molecular identifiers. One entry per CDR3 protein, called by TCRdb with MiXCR from the PCR reads. Of hundreds of thousands of distinct CDR3 sequences listed, approximately 12% are singletons.

The chain employs TRBV20-1 and TRBJ1-1; no clear D gene. Sequenced here: PBMCs from the stem cell graft donor, sampled from the stem cell graft. The TCR originated in a human donor who donated a stem cell graft to a child with acute lymphoblastic leukemia. The CDR3 nucleotides are TGCAGTGCTAGCCCCCCGTGGGAGGACACTGAAGCTTTCTTT. The encoded protein is CSASPPWEDTEAFF.